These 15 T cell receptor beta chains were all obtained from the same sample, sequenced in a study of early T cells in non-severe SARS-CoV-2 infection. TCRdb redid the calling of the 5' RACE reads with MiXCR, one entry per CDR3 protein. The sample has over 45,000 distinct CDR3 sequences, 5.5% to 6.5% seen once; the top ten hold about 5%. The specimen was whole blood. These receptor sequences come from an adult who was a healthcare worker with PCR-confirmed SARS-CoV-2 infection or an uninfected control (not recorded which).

The CDR3 spells CASSSRTEYEQYF. The CDR3, as DNA: TGTGCCAGCAGTTCCCGGACCGAGTACGAGCAGTACTTC. The chain carries TRBV6-5 and TRBJ2-7; D is unclear. The germline V and J ends were trimmed by 4 bases and 4 bases, with 11 bases remaining between them. The CDR3 runs to 13 residues. CDR1 and CDR2 (germline): MNHEY, SVGAGI.

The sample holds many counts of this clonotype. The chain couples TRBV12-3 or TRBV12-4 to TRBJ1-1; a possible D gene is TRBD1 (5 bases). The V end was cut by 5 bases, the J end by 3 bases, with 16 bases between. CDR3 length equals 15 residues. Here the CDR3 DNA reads TGTGCCAGCAGTCCCGCGACAGCCTGGGACACTGAAGCTTTCTTT. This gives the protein CASSPATAWDTEAFF.

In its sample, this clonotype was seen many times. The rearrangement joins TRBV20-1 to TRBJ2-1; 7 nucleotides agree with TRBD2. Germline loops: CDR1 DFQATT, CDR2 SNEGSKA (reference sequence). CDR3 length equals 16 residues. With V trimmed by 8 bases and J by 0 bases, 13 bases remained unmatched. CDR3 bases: TGCAGTCTCGAACGTCTCGGCGGGAGCTCCTACAATGAGCAGTTCTTC. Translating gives CSLERLGGSSYNEQFF.

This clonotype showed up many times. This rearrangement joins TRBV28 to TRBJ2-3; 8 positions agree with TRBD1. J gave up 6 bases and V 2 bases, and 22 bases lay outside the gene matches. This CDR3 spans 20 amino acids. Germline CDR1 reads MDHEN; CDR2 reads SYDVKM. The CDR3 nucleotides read TGTGCCAGCAGTTTAGTATGGCAGGGGGCAATGGCTAGCCCGCTGGATACGCAGTATTTT. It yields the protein CASSLVWQGAMASPLDTQYF.

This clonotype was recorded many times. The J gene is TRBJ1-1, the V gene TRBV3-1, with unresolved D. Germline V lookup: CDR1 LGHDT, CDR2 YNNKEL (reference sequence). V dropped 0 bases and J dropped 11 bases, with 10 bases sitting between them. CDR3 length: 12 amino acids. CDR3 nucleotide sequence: TGTGCCAGCAGCCAAGACCTCTCGGGGGCTTTCTTT. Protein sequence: CASSQDLSGAFF.

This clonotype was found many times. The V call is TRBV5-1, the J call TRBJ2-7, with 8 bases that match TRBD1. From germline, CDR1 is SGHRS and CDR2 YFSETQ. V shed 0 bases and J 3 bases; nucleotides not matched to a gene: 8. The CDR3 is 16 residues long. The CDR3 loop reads CASSLGGTGGSYEQYF. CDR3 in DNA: TGCGCCAGCAGCTTGGGGGGGACAGGCGGAAGCTACGAGCAGTACTTC.

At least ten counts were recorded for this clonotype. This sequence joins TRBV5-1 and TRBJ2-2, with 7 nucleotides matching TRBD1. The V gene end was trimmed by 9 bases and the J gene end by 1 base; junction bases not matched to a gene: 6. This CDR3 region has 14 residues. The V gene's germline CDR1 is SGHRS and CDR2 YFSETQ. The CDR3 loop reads CATSTGLNTGELFF. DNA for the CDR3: TGCGCCACCTCGACAGGGTTGAACACCGGGGAGCTGTTTTTT.

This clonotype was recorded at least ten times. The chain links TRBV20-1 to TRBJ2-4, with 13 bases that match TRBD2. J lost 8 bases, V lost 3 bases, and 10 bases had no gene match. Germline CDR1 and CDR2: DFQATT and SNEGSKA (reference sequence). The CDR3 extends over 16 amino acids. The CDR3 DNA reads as TGCAGTGCTAGGATACTAGCGGGAGGGCCAAAGGACATTCAGTACTTC. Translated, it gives CSARILAGGPKDIQYF.

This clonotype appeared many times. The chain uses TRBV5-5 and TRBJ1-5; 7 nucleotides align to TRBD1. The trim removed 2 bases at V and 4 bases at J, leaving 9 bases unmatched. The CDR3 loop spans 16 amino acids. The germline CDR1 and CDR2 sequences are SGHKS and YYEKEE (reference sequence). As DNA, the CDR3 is TGTGCCAGCAGCTTATCTTGGGACAGCGCTAATCAGCCCCAGCATTTT. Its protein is CASSLSWDSANQPQHF.

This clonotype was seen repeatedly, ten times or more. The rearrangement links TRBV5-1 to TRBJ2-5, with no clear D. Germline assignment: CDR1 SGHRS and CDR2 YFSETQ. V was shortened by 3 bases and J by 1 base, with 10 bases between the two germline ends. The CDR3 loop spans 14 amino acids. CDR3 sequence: CASSSGRTQETQYF. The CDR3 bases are TGCGCCAGCAGCTCGGGCCGCACCCAAGAGACCCAGTACTTC.

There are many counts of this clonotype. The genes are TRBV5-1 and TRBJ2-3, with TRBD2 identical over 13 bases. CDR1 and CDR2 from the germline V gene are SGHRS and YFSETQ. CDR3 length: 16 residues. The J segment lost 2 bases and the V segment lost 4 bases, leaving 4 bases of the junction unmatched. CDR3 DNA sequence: TGCGCCAGCAGCCGAGGACTAGCGGGGGTCACAGATACGCAGTATTTT. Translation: CASSRGLAGVTDTQYF.

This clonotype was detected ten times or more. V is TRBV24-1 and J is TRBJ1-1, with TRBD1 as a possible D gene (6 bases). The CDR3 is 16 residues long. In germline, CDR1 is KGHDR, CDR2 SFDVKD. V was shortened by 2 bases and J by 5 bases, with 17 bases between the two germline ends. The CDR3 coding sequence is TGTGCCACCAGTGATTCAGACAGGACTCGAGGGACTGAAGCTTTCTTT. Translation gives CATSDSDRTRGTEAFF.

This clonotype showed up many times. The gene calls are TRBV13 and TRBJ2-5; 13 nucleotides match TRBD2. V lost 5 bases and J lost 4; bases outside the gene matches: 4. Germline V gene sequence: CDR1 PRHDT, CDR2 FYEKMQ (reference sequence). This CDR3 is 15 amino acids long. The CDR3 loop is CASSVRLAGGETQYF. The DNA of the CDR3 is TGTGCCAGCAGCGTAAGACTAGCGGGAGGAGAGACCCAGTACTTC.

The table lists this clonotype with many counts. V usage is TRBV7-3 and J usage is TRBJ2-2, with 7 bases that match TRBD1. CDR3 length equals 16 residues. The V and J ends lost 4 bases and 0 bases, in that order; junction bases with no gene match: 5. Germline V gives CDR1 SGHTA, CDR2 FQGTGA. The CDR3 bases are TGTGCCAGCAGCTCCACTACAGGGGCGAACACCGGGGAGCTGTTTTTT. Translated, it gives CASSSTTGANTGELFF.

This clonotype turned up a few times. CDR3 bases: TGCAGTGCTAGACCGCACACTAGCACAGATACGCAGTATTTT. It translates to CSARPHTSTDTQYF. The chain uses TRBV20-1 and TRBJ2-3; no clear D gene. CDR1 and CDR2 (germline): DFQATT, SNEGSKA (reference sequence). V dropped 2 bases and J dropped 0 bases, with 9 bases sitting between them. This CDR3 has 14 amino acids.